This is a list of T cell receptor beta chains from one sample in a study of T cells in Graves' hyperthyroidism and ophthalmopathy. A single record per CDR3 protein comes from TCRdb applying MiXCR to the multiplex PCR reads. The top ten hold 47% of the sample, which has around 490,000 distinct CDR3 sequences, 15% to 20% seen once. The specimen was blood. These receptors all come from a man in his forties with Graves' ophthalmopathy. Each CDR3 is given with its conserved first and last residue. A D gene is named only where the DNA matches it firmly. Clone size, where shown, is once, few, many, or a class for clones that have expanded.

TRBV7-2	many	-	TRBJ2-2	TGTGCCAGCACCTCTTTGGGCGGGGAGCTGTTTTTT	CASTSLGGELFF
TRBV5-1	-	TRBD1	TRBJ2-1	TGCGCCAGCAGCCTCGTAAGACAGGGGTCCCCCTACAATGAGCAGTTCTTC	CASSLVRQGSPYNEQFF
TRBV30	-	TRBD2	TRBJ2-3	TGTGCCTGGAGTGCCGATAGCGGGGTGCAAACAGATACGCAGTATTTT	CAWSADSGVQTDTQYF
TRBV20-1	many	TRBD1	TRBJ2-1	TGCAGTGCTAGAGGGACAGGGTATGAGCAGTTCTTC	CSARGTGYEQFF
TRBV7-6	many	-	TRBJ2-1	TGTGCCAGCAGCGCCAACGATGGGGGGGGCTGGAGTGAGCAGTTCTTC	CASSANDGGGWSEQFF
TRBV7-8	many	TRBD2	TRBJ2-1	TGTGCCAGCAGCTTAGGTCTAGCGGGAGTTATGAATGAGCAGTTCTTC	CASSLGLAGVMNEQFF
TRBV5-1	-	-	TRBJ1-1	TGCGCCAGCAGCCCCAAGGGTGAGGGGCAAGCTTTCTTT	CASSPKGEGQAFF
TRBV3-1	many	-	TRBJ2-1	TGTGCCAGCAGTGCCCTAGGTTCTAAATATGAGCAGTTCTTC	CASSALGSKYEQFF
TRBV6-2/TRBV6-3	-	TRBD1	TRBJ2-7	TGTGCCATCAGTCCCACCGGGACAGGGCCTTACGAGCAGTACTTC	CAISPTGTGPYEQYF
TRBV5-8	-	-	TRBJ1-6	TGTGCCAGCAGCGGCGGGGGGCGAGTAGACTCCTATAATTCACCCCTCCACTTT	CASSGGGRVDSYNSPLHF
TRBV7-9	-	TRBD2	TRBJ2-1	TGTGCCAGCAGCCAAAGGGTGGGGACTAGGTGGATGAGCCCGTACAATGAGCAGTTCTTC	CASSQRVGTRWMSPYNEQFF
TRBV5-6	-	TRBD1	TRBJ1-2	TGTGCCAGCAGCTACAGGGGGGGGCATGGCTACACCTTC	CASSYRGGHGYTF
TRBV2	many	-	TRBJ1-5	TGTGCCAGCAGACAAGACGAGGTCCATCAGCCCCAGCATTTT	CASRQDEVHQPQHF
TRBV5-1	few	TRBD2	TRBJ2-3	TGCGCCAGCAGCAGGACTAGTCCTTGGAGAGATACGCAGTATTTT	CASSRTSPWRDTQYF
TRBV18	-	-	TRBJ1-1	TGTGCCAGCACCTTTTCACAGGGATTTAGATTGGACACTGAAGCTTTCTTT	CASTFSQGFRLDTEAFF
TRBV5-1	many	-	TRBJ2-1	TGCGCCAGCAGCTTGGAGGTAAATGAGCAGTTCTTC	CASSLEVNEQFF
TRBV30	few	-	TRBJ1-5	TGTGCCTGGGAACAGGGTGGCGGCAATCAGCCCCAGCATTTT	CAWEQGGGNQPQHF
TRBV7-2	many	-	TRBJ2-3	TGTGCCAGCAGCCCACATAGACTAACAGATACGCAGTATTTT	CASSPHRLTDTQYF
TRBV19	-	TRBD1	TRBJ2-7	TGTGCCAGTAGTAGGTTCGGACAGGGGACCTACGAGCAGTACTTC	CASSRFGQGTYEQYF
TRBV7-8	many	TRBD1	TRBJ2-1	TGTGCCAGCAGCTTAAGGGACAGGGGGCTCGACAATGAGCAGTTCTTC	CASSLRDRGLDNEQFF
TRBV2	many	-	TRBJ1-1	TGTGCCAGCAGTGAGCGGCAGCCTACGGGAGGCACTGAAGCTTTCTTT	CASSERQPTGGTEAFF
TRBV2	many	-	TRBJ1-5	TGTGCCAGCAGTGGGGGCAATCAGCCCCAGCATTTT	CASSGGNQPQHF
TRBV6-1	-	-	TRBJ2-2	TGTGCCAGCAGTAGGGACTGGGCGAACACCGGGGAGCTGTTTTTT	CASSRDWANTGELFF
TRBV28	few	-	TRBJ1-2	TGTGCCAGCAAGTTCCTGATCGGGTCTTATGGCTACACCTTC	CASKFLIGSYGYTF
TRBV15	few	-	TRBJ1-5	TGTGCCACCAGCAAGGCAGGGAGCAATCAGCCCCAGCATTTT	CATSKAGSNQPQHF
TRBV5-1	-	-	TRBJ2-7	TGCGCCAGCAGCTTGGTTGGTCTTGCCCGCGAGGACTACGAGCAGTACTTC	CASSLVGLAREDYEQYF
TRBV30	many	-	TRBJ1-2	TGTGCCTGGACGACCAGCTATGGCTACACCTTC	CAWTTSYGYTF
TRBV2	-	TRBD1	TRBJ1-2	TGTGCCAGCAGTGAGGGACAGAGGGCCTATGGCTACACCTTC	CASSEGQRAYGYTF
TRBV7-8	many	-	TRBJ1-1	TGTGCCAGCAGCTTATGGCGAAGCCAAAACACTGAAGCTTTCTTT	CASSLWRSQNTEAFF
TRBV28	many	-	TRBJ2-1	TGTGCCAGCAGTTTACCGGACGAGGGGATAAACAATGAGCAGTTCTTC	CASSLPDEGINNEQFF
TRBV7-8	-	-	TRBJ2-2	TGTGCCAGCAGCCCCCGCCGGGGGAAGAGAACCGGGGAGCTGTTTTTT	CASSPRRGKRTGELFF